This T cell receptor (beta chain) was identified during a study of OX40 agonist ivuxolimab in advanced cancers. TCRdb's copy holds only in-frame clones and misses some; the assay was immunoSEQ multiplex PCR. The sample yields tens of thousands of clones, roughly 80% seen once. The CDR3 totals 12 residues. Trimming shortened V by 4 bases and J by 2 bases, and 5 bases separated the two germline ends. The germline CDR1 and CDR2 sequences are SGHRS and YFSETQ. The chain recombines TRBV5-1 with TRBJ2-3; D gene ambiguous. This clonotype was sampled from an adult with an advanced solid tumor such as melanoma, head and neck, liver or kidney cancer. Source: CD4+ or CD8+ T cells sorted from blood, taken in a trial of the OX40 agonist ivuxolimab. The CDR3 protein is CASSPNTDTQYF. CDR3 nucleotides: TGCGCCAGCAGCCCCAACACAGATACGCAGTATTTT.